This entry lists 3 T cell receptor beta chains sequenced from one sample in a study of T cell responses to AZD1222 COVID-19 vaccine. Sequencing used immunoSEQ multiplex PCR; TCRdb keeps in-frame clones, though not all of them. The data contain around 180,000 clones, around 92% of them singletons. This material consisted of peripheral blood, taken on day 0 of AZD1222 vaccination. These receptor sequences come from an adult in good health.

The CDR3 DNA follows: TGCGCCAGCAGCCAAGGGCAAACGTTGTACAATGAGCAGTTCTTC. Protein: CASSQGQTLYNEQFF. The gene calls are TRBV4-1 and TRBJ2-1; D ambiguous. The germline CDR1 and CDR2 sequences are MGHRA and YSYEKL. The CDR3 length is 15 residues. The V end lost 1 base, the J end lost 4 bases, and 11 bases lay between the germline ends.

This clone was picked up one time. The chain links TRBV5-1 to TRBJ1-3; the D gene is possibly TRBD1 (5 bases). The ends were cut back, 0 bases at V and 2 bases at J, with 6 bases in the middle. Looked up from germline, CDR1 is SGHRS and CDR2 is YFSETQ. The CDR3 covers 14 residues. The CDR3 is CASSLGQTGNTIYF. The CDR3 bases are TGCGCCAGCAGCTTGGGACAGACTGGAAACACCATATATTTT.

V gene TRBV5-5 combines with J gene TRBJ2-2; D gene uncertain. The CDR3 has 16 amino acids. With 1 base removed from V and 0 bases from J, the gap between germline ends came to 10 bases. CDR1 is SGHKS, CDR2 YYEKEE, per germline (reference sequence). The CDR3 region is CASSLSPGTNTGELFF. The CDR3 DNA is TGTGCCAGCAGCTTGTCTCCAGGAACGAACACCGGGGAGCTGTTTTTT.